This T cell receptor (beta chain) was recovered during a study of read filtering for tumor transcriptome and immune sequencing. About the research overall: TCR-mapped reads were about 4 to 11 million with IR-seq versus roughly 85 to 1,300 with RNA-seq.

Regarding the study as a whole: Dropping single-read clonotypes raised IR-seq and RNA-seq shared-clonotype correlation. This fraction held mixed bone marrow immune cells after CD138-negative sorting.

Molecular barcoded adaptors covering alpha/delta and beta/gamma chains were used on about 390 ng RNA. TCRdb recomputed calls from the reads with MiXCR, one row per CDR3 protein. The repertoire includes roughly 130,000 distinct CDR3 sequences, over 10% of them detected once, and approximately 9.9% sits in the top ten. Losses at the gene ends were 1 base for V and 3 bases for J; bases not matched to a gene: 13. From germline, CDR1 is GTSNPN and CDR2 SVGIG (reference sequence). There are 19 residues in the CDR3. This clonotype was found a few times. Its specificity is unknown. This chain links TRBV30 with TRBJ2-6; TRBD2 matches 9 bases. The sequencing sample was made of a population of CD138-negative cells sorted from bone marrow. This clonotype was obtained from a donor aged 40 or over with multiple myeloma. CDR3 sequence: CAWSGGSIAGVHGANVLTF. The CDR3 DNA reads TGTGCCTGGAGTGGGGGGAGTATAGCGGGAGTACATGGGGCCAACGTCCTGACTTTC.